Only one count was recorded for the clone carrying this TCR beta chain. What it recognizes is unknown. Germline lookup yields CDR1 SGHTA and CDR2 FQGNSA. The CDR3 has 15 residues. Between the trimmed V and J ends, which lost 8 bases and 1 base, there was a span of 18 bases. Here immunoSEQ multiplex PCR was the method, and the copy in TCRdb shows in-frame clones only, minus some. In the table there are fewer than 400,000 clones, roughly 67% of which are singletons. This sample is part of a study of cytotoxic CD8 clonotypes in ibrutinib-treated CLL. Whole-study results and caveats: Clonality at baseline surpassed age-matched healthy donors and tracked circulating CD8+ T-cell counts.

Here the sequenced sample was PBMCs, taken after 36 months of ibrutinib treatment. The sequence was collected from a human donor with chronic lymphocytic leukemia. The chain is built from TRBV7-2 and TRBJ2-7; D not resolved. The DNA for the CDR3 is TGTGCCAGCGCCAGGCCACGACCCGCATCCTACGAGCAGTACTTC. Translated: CASARPRPASYEQYF.